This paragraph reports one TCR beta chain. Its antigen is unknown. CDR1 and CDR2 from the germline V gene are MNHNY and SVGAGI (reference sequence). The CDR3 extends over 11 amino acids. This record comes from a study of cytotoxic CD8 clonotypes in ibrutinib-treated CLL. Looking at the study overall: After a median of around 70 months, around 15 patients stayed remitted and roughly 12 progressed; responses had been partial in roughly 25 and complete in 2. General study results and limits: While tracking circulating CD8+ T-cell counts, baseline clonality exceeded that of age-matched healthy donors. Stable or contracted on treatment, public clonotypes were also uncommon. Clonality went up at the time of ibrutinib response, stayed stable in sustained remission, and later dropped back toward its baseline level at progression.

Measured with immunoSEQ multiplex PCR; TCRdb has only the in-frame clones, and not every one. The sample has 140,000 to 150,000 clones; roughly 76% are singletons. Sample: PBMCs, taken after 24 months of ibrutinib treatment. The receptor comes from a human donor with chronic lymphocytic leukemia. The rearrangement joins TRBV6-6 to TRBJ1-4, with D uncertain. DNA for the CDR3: TGTGCTATAACAACCGGGGAAAAACTGTTTTTT. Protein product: CAITTGEKLFF.